This entry lists 5 T cell receptor beta chains sequenced from one sample in a study of shared clonotypes between healthy human individuals. Libraries were prepared by immunoSEQ multiplex PCR; TCRdb keeps only in-frame clonotypes and omits some of them. The profile shows about 2.1 million clones, around 93% of them singletons. Selected positively for CCR7 and CD45RO-negative, naive CD8 cells excluded terminally differentiated effector memory CD45RA+ cells. Sequenced input: naive CD8+ T cells from PBMCs. These receptors all stem from a man aged 18 to 29 in good health. Some clones in this sample may be carry-over from other donors' samples.

The chain is built from TRBV11-2 and TRBJ2-4; the D gene is possibly TRBD2 (6 bases). This CDR3 spans 15 amino acids. Trimming took 1 base from V and 0 from J, leaving 7 bases between them. Germline CDR1 reads SGHAT; CDR2 reads FQNNGV. The DNA for the CDR3 is TGTGCCAGCAGCTTAGGGGAGGTAGCCAAAAACATTCAGTACTTC. It codes for CASSLGEVAKNIQYF.

The chain employs TRBV29-1 and TRBJ1-1; D might be TRBD1 (6 bases). The CDR3 is 12 amino acids. Trimming took off 4 bases at V and 3 bases at J, with 9 bases between the two ends. Germline V lookup: CDR1 SQVTM, CDR2 ANQGSEA. CDR3 sequence (DNA): TGCAGCGTTGCCTGGACAGACACTGAAGCTTTCTTT. Protein product: CSVAWTDTEAFF. The full variable domain, rest sourced from reference TRBV29-1 and TRBJ1-1, is SAVISQKPSRDICQRGTSLTIQCQVDSQVTMMFWYRQQPGQSLTLIATANQGSEATYESGFVIDKFPISRPNLTFSTLTVSNMSPEDSSIYLCSVAWTDTEAFFGQGTRLTVV.

The chain links TRBV9 to TRBJ2-7, with D maybe TRBD2 (6 bases). Trimming cost V 4 bases and J 4 bases, with 18 bases left between them. Germline V lookup: CDR1 SGDLS, CDR2 YYNGEE. CDR3 length equals 15 residues. DNA of the CDR3: TGTGCCAGCAGCCCCAGGGTCGCGGAGGGGTACGAGCAGTACTTC. Translation: CASSPRVAEGYEQYF.

This chain joins TRBV5-1 and TRBJ2-3; D perhaps matches TRBD2 (6 bases). Looked up from germline, CDR1 is SGHRS and CDR2 is YFSETQ. Trimming left V 5 bases short and J 4 bases short, with 17 bases between. There are 15 residues in the CDR3. CDR3 bases: TGCGCCAGCAGTTTAGCGGTTACCGGCTCAGATACGCAGTATTTT. It translates to CASSLAVTGSDTQYF.

This chain links TRBV7-9 with TRBJ1-2; TRBD1 aligns across 9 bases. Germline V gene sequence: CDR1 SEHNR, CDR2 FQNEAQ (reference sequence). Unmatched junction bases numbered 4, after V lost 5 bases and J lost 3 bases. The CDR3 sequence is 14 residues long. CDR3 loop: CASSPGTGHYGYTF. The CDR3 DNA reads TGTGCCAGCAGCCCTGGGACAGGGCACTATGGCTACACCTTC.